The 9 T cell receptor beta chains below were found in one sample sequenced in a study of T cell responses to AZD1222 COVID-19 vaccine. Produced via immunoSEQ multiplex PCR; TCRdb's table is partial and in-frame only. This sample has roughly 150,000 clones, with around 92% found just once. The sample in question was peripheral blood, obtained 28 days after the second AZD1222 dose. The receptors were gathered from an adult who received the AZD1222 COVID-19 vaccine.

The V and J genes are TRBV5-1 and TRBJ1-1; 7 nucleotides match TRBD1. Trimming cost V 4 bases and J 1 base; bases outside gene matches: 4. This CDR3 has 14 residues. In germline, CDR1 is SGHRS, CDR2 YFSETQ. CDR3 DNA: TGCGCCAGCAGCCTGGGGGACAGGAACACTGAAGCTTTCTTT. Its translation: CASSLGDRNTEAFF.

The chain links TRBV6-6 to TRBJ2-3; D assignment may be TRBD1 or TRBD2 (6 bases each). Per the germline V gene, CDR1 is MNHNY and CDR2 is SVGAGI (reference sequence). The CDR3 runs to 16 residues. V was trimmed by 4 bases and J by 2 bases, leaving 16 bases between them. The CDR3 sequence: CASSFLVGGNTDTQYF. DNA for the CDR3: TGTGCCAGCAGTTTCCTAGTCGGGGGCAACACAGATACGCAGTATTTT.

The rearrangement uses TRBV21-1 and TRBJ2-2; the table gives TRBD2 as D, unverified against the DNA. TRBV21-1 has pseudogene status. The CDR3 has 19 residues. The DNA of the CDR3 is TGTGCCAGCAGCAAAGAATACGAGAGAGCGGGAGGCCCCACCGGGGAGCTGTTTTTT. Encoded protein: CASSKEYERAGGPTGELFF.

This rearrangement joins TRBV27 to TRBJ1-2; TRBD1 aligns across 7 bases. The CDR3 spans 17 residues. In germline, CDR1 is MNHEY, CDR2 SMNVEV (reference sequence). J was trimmed by 6 bases and V by 4 bases; bases with no gene match: 17. This chain's CDR3 is CASSSQPDRLFDHGYTF. The DNA of the CDR3 is TGTGCCAGCAGTTCACAACCGGACAGGCTATTTGATCATGGCTACACCTTC.

DNA for the CDR3: TGCGCCAGCAGATTTGGAGGAGGCGATACGCAGTATTTT. Its protein is CASRFGGGDTQYF. The J gene is TRBJ2-3, the V gene TRBV10-2; weak D call: TRBD2 (5 bases). The germline CDR1 and CDR2 sequences are WSHSY and SAAADI. Trimming stripped 6 bases from V and 6 bases from J, with 13 bases between. The CDR3 is 13 residues long.

In its sample, this clone was seen once. The chain couples TRBV11-3 to TRBJ1-2; D remains ambiguous. Germline V lookup: CDR1 SGHNT, CDR2 YENEEA. Deletions cut 2 bases from V and 0 bases from J, with 13 bases between. CDR3 length: 16 amino acids. The CDR3 here is CASSLRVRLTNYGYTF. The CDR3 DNA follows: TGTGCCAGCAGCTTAAGAGTAAGATTAACTAACTATGGCTACACCTTC.

This chain joins TRBV29-1 and TRBJ2-2; 13 bases line up with TRBD2. CDR1 is SQVTM and CDR2 is ANQGSEA in the germline V gene. V was pared by 7 bases and J by 4 bases, with 18 bases of the junction left unmatched. This CDR3 is 19 amino acids long. Here the CDR3 DNA reads TGCAGCGCCTCCTCAGGGGGGCCCCGACTAGCGGGAGGCACCGGGGAGCTGTTTTTT. It is translated as CSASSGGPRLAGGTGELFF.

Regarding this clone: Other nucleotide sequences from this sample produce the same CDR3. This rearrangement joins TRBV30 to TRBJ1-5, with TRBD1 matching 7 bases. The trim removed 0 bases at V and 4 bases at J, leaving 0 bases unmatched. In germline, CDR1 is GTSNPN, CDR2 SVGIG (reference sequence). The length of the CDR3 is 13 residues. The CDR3 region has the DNA TGTGCCTGGAGTGTACAGGGGAATCAGCCCCAGCATTTT. It codes for CAWSVQGNQPQHF.

This chain connects TRBV19 to TRBJ1-3; D is uncertain. Germline values: CDR1 LNHDA, CDR2 SQIVND (reference sequence). Between the trimmed V and J ends, which lost 7 bases and 0 bases, there was a span of 10 bases. This CDR3 is built from 14 residues. CDR3 sequence reads: CASIPTVSGNTIYF. As DNA, the CDR3 is TGTGCCAGTATTCCCACAGTCTCTGGAAACACCATATATTTT.